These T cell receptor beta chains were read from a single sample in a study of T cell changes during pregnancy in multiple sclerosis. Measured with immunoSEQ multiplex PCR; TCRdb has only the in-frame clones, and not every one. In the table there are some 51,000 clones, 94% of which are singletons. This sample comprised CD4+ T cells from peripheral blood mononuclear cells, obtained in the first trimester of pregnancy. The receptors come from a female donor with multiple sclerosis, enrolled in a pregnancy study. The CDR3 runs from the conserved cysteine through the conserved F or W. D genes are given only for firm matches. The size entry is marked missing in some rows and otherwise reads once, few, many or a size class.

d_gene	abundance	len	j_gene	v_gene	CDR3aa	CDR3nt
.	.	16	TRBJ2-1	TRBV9	CASGVAALSSYNEQFF	TGTGCCAGCGGCGTAGCTGCCCTCAGCTCCTACAATGAGCAGTTCTTC
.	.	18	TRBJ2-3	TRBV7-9	CASSLGAGGGPPVDTQYF	TGTGCCAGCAGCTTAGGTGCGGGCGGGGGCCCGCCGGTGGATACGCAGTATTTT
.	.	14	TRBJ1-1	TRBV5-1	CASSLRDSNTEAFF	TGCGCCAGCAGCTTAAGGGACTCGAACACTGAAGCTTTCTTT
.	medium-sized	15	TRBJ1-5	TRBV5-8	CASSLYGDSNQPQHF	TGTGCCAGCAGCTTGTACGGAGATAGCAATCAGCCCCAGCATTTT
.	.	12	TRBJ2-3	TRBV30	CAWKEGVGPQYF	TGTGCCTGGAAAGAAGGGGTGGGTCCGCAGTATTTT
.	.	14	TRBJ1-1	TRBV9	CASSVRVSDTEAFF	TGTGCCAGCAGCGTCCGGGTGTCAGACACTGAAGCTTTCTTT
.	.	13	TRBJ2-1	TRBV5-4	CASSFRRDNEQFF	TGTGCCAGCAGCTTTCGAAGAGACAATGAGCAGTTCTTC
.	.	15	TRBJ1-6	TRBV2	CASSESSGGNSPLHF	TGTGCCAGCAGTGAGTCCAGCGGGGGCAATTCACCCCTCCACTTT
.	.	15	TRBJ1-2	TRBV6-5	CASSLDSSTLYGYTF	TGTGCCAGCAGTTTAGACTCTAGTACACTCTATGGCTACACCTTC
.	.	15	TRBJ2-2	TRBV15	CATSRPGLYTGELFF	TGTGCCACCAGCAGACCTGGACTCTACACCGGGGAGCTGTTTTTT
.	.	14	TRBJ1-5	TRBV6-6	CASSYSGGRQPQHF	TGTGCCAGCAGTTACTCGGGGGGACGGCAGCCCCAGCATTTT
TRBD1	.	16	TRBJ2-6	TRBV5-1	CASSFQGVSGANVLTF	TGCGCCAGCAGCTTCCAGGGGGTCTCTGGGGCCAACGTCCTGACTTTC
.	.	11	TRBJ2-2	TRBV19	CASKGAGELFF	TGTGCCAGTAAGGGGGCCGGGGAGCTGTTTTTT
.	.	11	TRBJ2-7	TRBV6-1	CASSDLYEQYF	TGTGCCAGCAGTGACCTTTACGAGCAGTACTTC
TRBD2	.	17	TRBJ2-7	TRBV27	CASSSTPQLAGSYEQYF	TGTGCCAGCAGTTCAACCCCCCAACTAGCGGGGTCCTACGAGCAGTACTTC
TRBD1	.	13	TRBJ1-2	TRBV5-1	CASSTNRGGGYTF	TGCGCCAGCAGCACCAACAGGGGTGGCGGCTACACCTTC
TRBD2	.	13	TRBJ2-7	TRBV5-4	CASSRGGSYEQYF	TGTGCCAGCAGCCGGGGGGGGTCCTACGAGCAGTACTTC
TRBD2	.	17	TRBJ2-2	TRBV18	CASSALSSGGRTGELFF	TGTGCCAGCTCAGCGCTCTCTAGCGGGGGCCGAACCGGGGAGCTGTTTTTT
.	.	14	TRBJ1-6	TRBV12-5	CASGLDSPNSPLHF	TGTGCTAGTGGTTTGGACAGCCCTAATTCACCCCTCCACTTT
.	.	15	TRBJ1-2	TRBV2	CASFGPLRANYGYTF	TGTGCCAGCTTTGGGCCATTGAGGGCTAACTATGGCTACACCTTC
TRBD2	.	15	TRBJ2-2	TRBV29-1	CSVEASGGATGELFF	TGCAGCGTTGAAGCTAGCGGGGGGGCTACCGGGGAGCTGTTTTTT
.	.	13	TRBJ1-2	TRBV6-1	CASSELAGSGYTF	TGTGCCAGCAGTGAATTGGCAGGTAGTGGCTACACCTTC
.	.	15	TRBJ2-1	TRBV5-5	CASTLSDNSYNEQFF	TGTGCCAGCACCCTATCGGACAACTCCTACAATGAGCAGTTCTTC
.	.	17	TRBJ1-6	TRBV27	CASSQWGGSSYNSPLHF	TGTGCCAGCAGCCAATGGGGGGGGAGCTCCTATAATTCACCCCTCCACTTT
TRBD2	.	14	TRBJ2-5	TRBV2	CASSGGTRQETQYF	TGTGCCAGCAGCGGGGGGACGAGGCAAGAGACCCAGTACTTC
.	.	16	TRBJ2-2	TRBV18	CASSPRQGSNTGELFF	TGTGCCAGCTCACCAAGGCAGGGGTCGAACACCGGGGAGCTGTTTTTT
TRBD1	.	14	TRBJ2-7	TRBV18	CASSAGQGSYEQYF	TGTGCCAGCTCCGCCGGACAGGGATCGTACGAGCAGTACTTC
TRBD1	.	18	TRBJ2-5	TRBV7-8	CASSLGPSRDSGQETQYF	TGTGCCAGCAGCTTAGGTCCGAGCCGGGACAGTGGGCAAGAGACCCAGTACTTC
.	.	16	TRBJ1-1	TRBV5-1	CASSLDIREVGTEAFF	TGCGCCAGCAGCTTGGACATCCGGGAGGTCGGCACTGAAGCTTTCTTT
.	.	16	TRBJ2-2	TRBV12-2	CASRSVRAGNTGELFF	TGTGCAAGTCGCTCTGTCCGAGCGGGGAACACCGGGGAGCTGTTTTTT
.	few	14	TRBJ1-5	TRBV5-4	CASSSGLSNQPQHF	TGTGCCAGCAGCTCTGGACTGAGCAATCAGCCCCAGCATTTT
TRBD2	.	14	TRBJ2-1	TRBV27	CASSLFVGGGEQFF	TGTGCCAGCAGTTTATTTGTGGGGGGGGGTGAGCAGTTCTTC
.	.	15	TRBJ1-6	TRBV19	CASSIWGAYNSPLHF	TGTGCCAGTAGTATATGGGGAGCCTATAATTCACCCCTCCACTTT
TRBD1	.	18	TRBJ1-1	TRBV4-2	CASSHGDRGISGLMWAFF	TGTGCCAGCAGCCACGGGGACAGGGGAATTTCTGGTCTTATGTGGGCTTTCTTT
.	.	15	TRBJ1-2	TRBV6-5	CASSYSGHQNYGYTF	TGTGCCAGCAGTTACTCGGGACACCAAAACTATGGCTACACCTTC
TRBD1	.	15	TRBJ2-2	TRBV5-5	CASSEVRGWNGELFF	TGTGCCAGCAGCGAAGTCAGGGGGTGGAACGGGGAGCTGTTTTTT
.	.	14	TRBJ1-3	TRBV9	CASSVEYGGNTIYF	TGTGCCAGCAGCGTAGAGTACGGTGGAAACACCATATATTTT
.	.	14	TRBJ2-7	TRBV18	CASSPPGLRGEQYF	TGTGCCAGCTCACCCCCGGGACTTCGGGGGGAGCAGTACTTC
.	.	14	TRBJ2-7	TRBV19	CASRGADLGGEQYF	TGTGCCAGTAGAGGAGCGGACCTCGGGGGCGAGCAGTACTTC
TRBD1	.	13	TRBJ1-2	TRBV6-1	CASTKQGALGYTF	TGTGCCAGCACTAAACAGGGGGCCTTAGGCTACACCTTC
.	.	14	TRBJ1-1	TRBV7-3	CASSPSARNTEAFF	TGTGCCAGCAGCCCCAGCGCAAGGAACACTGAAGCTTTCTTT
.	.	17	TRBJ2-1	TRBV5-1	CASSLGFGQGGYNEQFF	TGCGCCAGCAGCTTGGGATTCGGACAGGGAGGGTACAATGAGCAGTTCTTC
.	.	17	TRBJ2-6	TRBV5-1	CASSRGFSDFGANVLTF	TGCGCCAGCTCCAGAGGGTTCTCTGACTTTGGGGCCAACGTCCTGACTTTC
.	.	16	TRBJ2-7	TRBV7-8	CASSLVGQSSSYEQYF	TGTGCCAGCAGCTTAGTAGGACAGTCAAGCTCCTACGAGCAGTACTTC
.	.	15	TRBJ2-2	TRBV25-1	CASSEWAGNAGELFF	TGTGCCAGCAGTGAATGGGCAGGGAACGCCGGGGAGCTGTTTTTT
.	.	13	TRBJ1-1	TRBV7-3	CASSRDGGTEAFF	TGTGCCAGCAGCCGCGACGGAGGGACTGAAGCTTTCTTT
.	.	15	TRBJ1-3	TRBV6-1	CASTLESYSGNTIYF	TGTGCCAGCACCCTGGAGTCCTACTCTGGAAACACCATATATTTT
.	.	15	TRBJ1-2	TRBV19	CASSQSGVGGYGYTF	TGTGCCAGTAGTCAATCAGGGGTCGGCGGCTATGGCTACACCTTC
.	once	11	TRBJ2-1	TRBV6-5	CASGLSNEQFF	TGTGCCAGCGGCCTCTCCAATGAGCAGTTCTTC
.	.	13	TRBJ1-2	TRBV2	CASSQGFNYGYTF	TGTGCCAGCAGTCAGGGCTTTAACTATGGCTACACCTTC
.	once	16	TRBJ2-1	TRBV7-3	CASSETGSVGKNEQFF	TGTGCCAGCAGCGAAACAGGGTCTGTCGGAAAAAATGAGCAGTTCTTC
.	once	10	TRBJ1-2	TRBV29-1	CSADSYGYTF	TGCAGCGCCGACAGCTATGGCTACACCTTC
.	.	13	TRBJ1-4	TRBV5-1	CASSGREGEKLFF	TGCGCCAGCAGCGGACGGGAGGGAGAAAAACTGTTTTTT